This T cell receptor beta chain was retrieved from a study of regulatory T cells in long-lasting Graves disease. The study, taken as a whole, reports: Among persistent patients, a larger number of public clonotypes were shared (approximately 3,000) than among newly diagnosed patients (roughly 1,000). Only a small sample size was used, which may have cut accuracy.

The J segment lost 7 bases and the V segment lost 7 bases, leaving 4 bases of the junction unmatched. The CDR3 runs to 14 residues. This clonotype was seen at least ten times. The antigen is unknown. To make TCR beta libraries, researchers used iRepertoire HTBI primers and Arm-PCR of CDR3 regions. TCRdb re-derived calls from the multiplex PCR reads in MiXCR, one entry per CDR3 protein. The sample has around 400,000 distinct CDR3 sequences, about 14% seen once. The time point is: newly diagnosed GD, antithyroid drugs for less than 3 months. Isolated PBMC RNA provided the starting material for the TCR library. Diagnosing Graves' disease relied on the American Thyroid Association guidelines.

The sequencing used peripheral blood mononuclear cells (PBMCs), collected at new diagnosis, from a patient treated with antithyroid drugs. The clonotype was recovered from a female donor with Graves disease. The V gene is TRBV12-3 or TRBV12-4, the J gene TRBJ1-6; 10 bases agree with TRBD1. Here the CDR3 DNA reads TGTGCCAGCATTCGGACAGGGGGAAATTCACCCCTCCACTTT. Its translation is CASIRTGGNSPLHF.